Below are 25 T cell receptor delta chains sequenced from a single sample in a study of gamma-delta T cells after stem cell transplantation. TCRdb ran CATT on the RT-PCR reads. Of about 3,000 delta-chain clones listed, about 3.1% are singletons. The sequenced sample consisted of gamma-delta T cells. These receptors all come from a human donor. It is not recorded whose cells these are; they may come from a transplant donor.

This clone counts as large. The chain is built from TRDV2 and TRDJ1; 12 bases are a match to TRDD3. The CDR3 is made up of 14 amino acids. V dropped 0 bases and J dropped 8; count of bases not matched to a gene: 3. The germline V gene encodes CDR1 GEAIGNYY and CDR2 EKD. CDR3 bases: TGTGCCTGTGACACCTTGCTGGGGGATACGAAACTCATCTTT. Translated: CACDTLLGDTKLIF.

As to this clone: A much larger clone is a single base away; this may be a read error. In the same sample, other DNA sequences code for this CDR3. The chain has TRDV2 and TRDJ1, with D possibly TRDD3 on 6 matching bases. The CDR3 loop spans 20 amino acids. From germline, CDR1 is GEAIGNYY and CDR2 EKD. CDR3 loop: CACDTAGFAGPGANTDKLIF. The CDR3 nucleotides are TGCGCCTGTGACACCGCGGGTTTCGCGGGCCCTGGGGCAAACACCGATAAACTCATCTTT.

This clone has only a few counts. A read error may explain this, as a much larger clone is one base away. V and J are TRDV2 and TRDJ1; D remains ambiguous. The CDR3 spans 17 residues. Germline loops: CDR1 GEAIGNYY, CDR2 EKD. The CDR3 sequence is CACDTIPAFISTDKLTF. The CDR3 DNA reads as TGTGCCTGTGACACCATCCCTGCATTTATATCCACCGATAAACTCACCTTT.

This clone was seen a few times. A much larger clone is a single base away; this may be a read error. This sample also contains other DNA sequences that code for the same CDR3. The genes are TRDV1 and TRDJ1; no clear D gene. The V gene's germline CDR1 is TSWWSYY and CDR2 QGS. The CDR3 totals 14 residues. The CDR3 here is CALGERLVTDKLIF. CDR3 nucleotides: TGTGCTCTTGGAGAACGCCTCGTCACCGATAAACTCATCTTT.

This clone was seen only a few times. This may come from a read error, since a much larger clone is one base off. Within the sample, other DNA sequences also encode this same CDR3. This rearrangement joins TRDV2 to TRDJ2, with TRDD3 matching over 9 bases. The J segment lost 4 bases and the V segment lost 3 bases, leaving 20 bases of the junction unmatched. The CDR3 has 20 amino acids. Germline V CDR1 and CDR2: GEAIGNYY, EKD. Here the CDR3 reads CACDSLRSGLGDLATAQLFF. The CDR3 region has the DNA TGTGCCTGTGACTCTTTGCGTTCCGGACTGGGGGACCTTGCGACAGCACAACTCTTCTTT.

For this clone: A read error likely explains this, since a far larger clone differs by one base. This CDR3 is also generated by other DNA sequences in the sample. The J gene is TRDJ1, the V gene TRDV2, with 10 bases aligning to TRDD3. This CDR3 is 15 amino acids long. Germline CDR1 is GEAIGNYY and CDR2 is EKD. CDR3 bases: TGTGCCTGTGACACCGTTGGGGGATACACCGACAAACTCATCTTT. Translation gives CACDTVGGYTDKLIF.

Points on this clone: This likely traces to a read error, being one base from a far larger clone. Additional DNA sequences in this sample encode the identical CDR3. The rearrangement uses TRDV2 and TRDJ1; D gene ambiguous. This CDR3 spans 15 amino acids. V was trimmed by 3 bases and J by 0 bases, leaving 13 bases between them. CDR1 is GEAIGNYY, CDR2 EKD, per germline. Here the CDR3 reads CACDGVGAHTDKLIF. CDR3 coding DNA: TGTGCCTGTGACGGCGTCGGGGCCCACACCGATAAACTCATCTTT.

As regards this clone: Since a far larger clone is one base different, this is likely a read error. Other DNA sequences in this sample translate to the same CDR3. The rearrangement links TRDV2 to TRDJ1, with TRDD3 matching 8 bases. This CDR3 region has 16 residues. The germline CDR1 and CDR2 sequences are GEAIGNYY and EKD. V lost 1 base and J lost 2; bases outside the gene matches: 8. The CDR3 nucleotides are TGTGCCTGTGACACGGTTTTATTGGGGGATACCGATAAACTCATCTTT. Amino acids: CACDTVLLGDTDKLIF.

Note on this clone: A clone one base away is much larger, so this may be a read error. The chain couples TRDV2 to TRDJ1; 7 bases match TRDD3. From germline, CDR1 is GEAIGNYY and CDR2 EKD. Trimming cost V 2 bases and J 0 bases; bases outside gene matches: 8. This CDR3 contains 16 residues. The CDR3 protein is CACDILGARNTDKLIF. The CDR3, as DNA: TGTGCCTGTGACATTCTGGGGGCTCGTAACACCGATAAACTCATCTTT.

Sample share makes this clone medium-sized (0.01 to 0.1%). A read error is likely here: a far larger clone is one base away. Other DNA sequences in this sample translate to the same CDR3. The J gene is TRDJ1, the V gene TRDV2; the D is unclear. CDR3 length: 14 amino acids. Looked up from germline, CDR1 is GEAIGNYY and CDR2 is EKD. The CDR3 DNA reads TGTGCCTGCGACATGGTCGTCCGTACCGATAAACTCATCTTT. Encoded protein: CACDMVVRTDKLIF.

This clone has a handful of counts. This DNA's translation and the protein TCRdb lists, from a much larger clone, do not match at residue 9, likely due to a read error; the protein shown is translated from the DNA. The chain joins TRDV2 to TRDJ1; 10 bases match TRDD3. CDR1 and CDR2 from the germline V gene are GEAIGNYY and EKD. CDR3 size: 15 residues. J was trimmed by 3 bases and V by 4 bases; bases with no gene match: 7. The DNA of the CDR3 is TGTGCCTGTGAGGGATTGGGGGATACCTCCGATAAACTCATCTTT. Amino acid sequence: CACEGLGDTSDKLIF.

About this clone: A much larger clone sits a single nucleotide away, making a read error possible. The genes are TRDV2 and TRDJ1; 11 positions agree with TRDD3. CDR1 GEAIGNYY and CDR2 EKD come from the germline V gene. V lost 3 bases and J lost 2; bases outside the gene matches: 10. The CDR3 length is 17 residues. DNA of the CDR3: TGTGCCTGTGACTCCCTCGTGGTGGGGGATACGACCGATAAACTCATCTTT. Its protein product is CACDSLVVGDTTDKLIF.

In its sample, this clone ranks as medium-sized. In the same sample, other DNA sequences code for this CDR3. The chain combines TRDV1 with TRDJ1; no clear D. This CDR3 has 14 residues. Germline V gives CDR1 TSWWSYY, CDR2 QGS. V was pared by 1 base and J by 1 base, with 7 bases between. CDR3 sequence: CALGERLVTDKLIF. The CDR3 nucleotides read TGTGCTCTTGGGGAACGCCTCGTCACCGATAAACTCATCTTT.

This clone came up a few times. The likely explanation is a read error, given a far larger clone one base away. This specimen includes other DNA sequences encoding the same CDR3. The chain links TRDV2 to TRDJ1, with D possibly TRDD3 on 5 matching bases. Trimming stripped 0 bases from V and 4 bases from J, with 14 bases between. CDR1 and CDR2 from the germline V gene are GEAIGNYY and EKD. This CDR3 region has 15 residues. The CDR3 DNA reads as TGTGCCTGTGACACCGCGGGGAGTCCCCTCGATAAACTCATCTTT. Translation gives CACDTAGSPLDKLIF.

By frequency in the sample, this clone is medium-sized. The chain couples TRDV2 to TRDJ3; D might be TRDD3 (6 bases). Trimming pared 0 bases from V and 0 bases from J, leaving 17 bases between. The CDR3 spans 20 residues. The germline V gene has CDR1 GEAIGNYY and CDR2 EKD. CDR3 bases: TGTGCCTGTGACACCGGCGGGCTGGGGATGAGCTCCTGGGACACCCGACAGATGTTTTTC. Protein sequence: CACDTGGLGMSSWDTRQMFF.

As to this clone: Possible read error: a much larger clone is one base away. The rearrangement links TRDV2 to TRDJ1, with 9 bases identical to TRDD3. V trimming: 0 bases; J trimming: 4 bases; junction bases outside the gene matches: 17. This CDR3 is 19 amino acids long. Germline CDR1 GEAIGNYY, CDR2 EKD. The CDR3 region has the DNA TGTGCCTGTGACACCGTAGGTACCCAGTACTGGGGGAGCCTCGATAAACTCATCTTT. It specifies CACDTVGTQYWGSLDKLIF.

Relative to its sample, this clone is large. The same CDR3 is also encoded by other DNA sequences in this sample. The rearrangement uses TRDV2 and TRDJ1, with D possibly matching TRDD3 (6 bases). CDR3 size: 15 residues. CDR1 is GEAIGNYY, CDR2 EKD, per germline. Trimming took off 0 bases at V and 0 bases at J, with 10 bases between the two ends. CDR3 sequence: CACDTVGGNTDKLIF. The CDR3 region has the DNA TGTGCCTGTGACACCGTTGGGGGGAACACCGATAAACTCATCTTT.

This clone was counted only a few times. TCRdb has a much larger clone's protein, which differs at residue 5 from the translation of this DNA, likely because of a read error; what is shown is the protein translated from the DNA. V usage is TRDV2 and J usage is TRDJ1, with 9 bases matching TRDD3. J gave up 4 bases and V 3 bases, and 8 bases lay outside the gene matches. CDR1 is GEAIGNYY and CDR2 is EKD in the germline V gene. There are 15 residues in the CDR3. The CDR3 loop reads CACDCLLGDHDKLIF. CDR3 sequence (DNA): TGTGCCTGTGACTGCCTACTGGGGGACCACGATAAACTCATCTTT.

For this clone: This sequence may be a read error, since a much larger clone differs from it by one base. The gene calls are TRDV2 and TRDJ3; 9 bases fit TRDD3. Germline V CDR1 and CDR2: GEAIGNYY, EKD. The CDR3 is 18 amino acids. CDR3 DNA sequence: TGTGCCCGTGACACGTACTGGGGGAGCTCCTGGGACACCCGACAGATGTTTTTC. Protein product: CARDTYWGSSWDTRQMFF.

Worth noting for this clone: It is likely a read error: a sequence one base away is far more abundant. J is TRDJ1 and V is TRDV2; 9 nucleotides align to TRDD3. This CDR3 is 19 amino acids long. The V gene's germline CDR1 is GEAIGNYY and CDR2 EKD. The CDR3 sequence: CACDTVLPGGSSYTDKPIF. The CDR3, as DNA: TGTGCCTGTGACACCGTTTTGCCTGGGGGATCCTCGTACACCGATAAACCCATCTTT.

The chain couples TRDV2 to TRDJ1; 11 nucleotides line up with TRDD3. The ends lost 4 bases at V and 3 bases at J; junction bases unmatched: 12. The CDR3 runs 17 residues. Germline CDR1 reads GEAIGNYY; CDR2 reads EKD. The CDR3 DNA sequence: TGTGCCTGTGAGCCACTTGGTGCTGGGGGATACTCCGATAAACTCATCTTT. Translation gives CACEPLGAGGYSDKLIF.

With respect to this clone: A far larger clone is just one base off, so this is likely a read error. The chain couples TRDV1 to TRDJ2, with 11 bases identical to TRDD3. There are 24 residues in the CDR3. Germline values: CDR1 TSWWSYY, CDR2 QGS. This CDR3 reads CALGPRGTLTSHCWGILLTAQLFF. CDR3 nucleotides: TGTGCTCTTGGGCCCCGAGGGACGCTGACCTCTCATTGCTGGGGGATACTTCTGACAGCACAACTATTCTTT.

This clone has just a few counts. TCRdb shows a much larger clone's protein in place of this DNA's translation, and the two differ at residue 8, likely through a read error; the protein shown is translated from the DNA. The genes are TRDV2 and TRDJ1; D unresolved. CDR3 size: 15 residues. CDR1 and CDR2 from the germline V gene are GEAIGNYY and EKD. Trimming removed 0 bases at V and 0 bases at J, with 10 bases between. The CDR3 sequence: CACDTLESYTDKLIF. For the CDR3, the DNA is TGTGCCTGTGACACCCTCGAGTCATACACCGATAAACTCATCTTT.

By sample fraction, this clone is medium-sized (0.01 to 0.1%). The chain has TRDV2 and TRDJ2; 7 positions agree with TRDD3. The CDR3 has 23 amino acids. Germline lookup yields CDR1 GEAIGNYY and CDR2 EKD. V gave up 0 bases and J gave up 2 bases; unmatched junction bases: 26. DNA for the CDR3: TGTGCCTGTGACACCGAGTGCGCCGCGGAGGGATACCGAGGGAGCTTATTGACAGCACAACTCTTCTTT. As protein: CACDTECAAEGYRGSLLTAQLFF.

Comment on this clone: This may be a read error: a much more frequent sequence differs by one nucleotide. V and J are TRDV2 and TRDJ1; D gene uncertain. CDR1 is GEAIGNYY and CDR2 is EKD in the germline V gene. The CDR3 length is 17 residues. With 3 bases removed from V and 0 bases from J, the gap between germline ends came to 19 bases. The CDR3 sequence is CACDCKTAEKYTDKLIF. The DNA for the CDR3 is TGTGCCTGTGACTGCAAAACGGCGGAGAAGTACACCGATAAACTCATCTTT.